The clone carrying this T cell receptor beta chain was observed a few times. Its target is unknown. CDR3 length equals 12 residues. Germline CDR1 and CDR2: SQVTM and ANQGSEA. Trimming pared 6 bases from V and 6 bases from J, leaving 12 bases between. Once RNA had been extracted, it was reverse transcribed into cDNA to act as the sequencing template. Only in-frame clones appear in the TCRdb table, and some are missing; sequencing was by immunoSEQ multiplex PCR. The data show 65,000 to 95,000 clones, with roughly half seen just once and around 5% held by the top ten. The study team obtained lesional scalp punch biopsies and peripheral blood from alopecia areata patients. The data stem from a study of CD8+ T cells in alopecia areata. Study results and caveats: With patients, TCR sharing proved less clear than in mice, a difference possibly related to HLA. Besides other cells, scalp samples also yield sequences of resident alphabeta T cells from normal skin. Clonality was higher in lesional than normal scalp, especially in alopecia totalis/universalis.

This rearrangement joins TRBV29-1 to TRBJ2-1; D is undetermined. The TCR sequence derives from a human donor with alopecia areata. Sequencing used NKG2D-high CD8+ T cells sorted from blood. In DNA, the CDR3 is TGCAGCGTCGACGCGGCTGTCAATGAGCAGTTCTTC. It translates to CSVDAAVNEQFF.